The rows below give T cell receptor beta chains drawn from one sample of a study of shared clonotypes between healthy human individuals. Produced via immunoSEQ multiplex PCR; TCRdb's table is partial and in-frame only. There are 650,000 to 750,000 clones in the sample; about two thirds occur only once, and 1.8% lies in the top ten. Sequencing was carried out using memory CD4+ T cells sorted from blood. The receptors here all came from a woman between 25 and 40 years old in good health. Each CDR3 is given with its conserved first and last residue. The D gene is left open where the match is weak. Expanded clones are given a class, and other clones once, few, many or no size at all.

>TRBD2|many|TRBJ2-1|TRBV6-4
TGTGCCAGCAGTGACGGCAGCGGGGGAAAGAATGAGCAGTTCTTC
CASSDGSGGKNEQFF
>TRBD2|-|TRBJ2-7|TRBV27
TGTGCCAGCAGTCCGACGACTAGCGGGAGGGTGAGCTCCTACGAGCAGTACTTC
CASSPTTSGRVSSYEQYF
>TRBD2|few|TRBJ2-3|TRBV27
TGTGCCAGCAGATCTAGCGGGAGCACAGATACGCAGTATTTT
CASRSSGSTDTQYF
>-|-|TRBJ2-6|TRBV6-5
TGTGCCAGCAGGGTGAGGAGGGCCAACGTCCTGACTTTC
CASRVRRANVLTF
>-|-|TRBJ2-7|TRBV5-1
TGCGCCACCAAATTAAGTCCGGGTCCCTACGAGCAGTACTTC
CATKLSPGPYEQYF
>-|-|TRBJ2-5|TRBV15
TGTGCCACCAGCAGAGAACCAGGGGTGGGAGAGACCCAGTACTTC
CATSREPGVGETQYF
>-|-|TRBJ2-5|TRBV7-9
TGTGCCAGCAGCCCAGATCTCGACAAAAAAGAGACCCAGTACTTC
CASSPDLDKKETQYF
>TRBD2|-|TRBJ2-7|TRBV5-1
TGCGCCAGCAGAAGGGCTAGCGGGAGTCCCTACGAGCAGTACTTC
CASRRASGSPYEQYF
>TRBD1|once|TRBJ2-4|TRBV7-2
TGTGCCAGCAGCCCAACCGGGACAGGGGCCCTACGGGCCAAAAACATTCAGTACTTC
CASSPTGTGALRAKNIQYF
>TRBD2|-|TRBJ2-2|TRBV7-9
TGTGCCAGCAGCTTGCGCTCGGGACTAGCGGGAGGGACCGGGGAGCTGTTTTTT
CASSLRSGLAGGTGELFF
>-|-|TRBJ1-1|TRBV7-2
TGTGCCAGCAGCTTTCAACCAGGGGTGACTGAAGCTTTCTTT
CASSFQPGVTEAFF
>TRBD2|-|TRBJ2-3|TRBV11-2
TGTGCCAGCAGCTTCTTAGCGGGAGTTGATACGCAGTATTTT
CASSFLAGVDTQYF
>TRBD2|-|TRBJ2-1|TRBV5-1
TGCGCCAGCAGTCTTTCTAGCGGCTCCTACAATGAGCAGTTCTTC
CASSLSSGSYNEQFF
>-|few|TRBJ1-1|TRBV2
TGTGCCAGCAGTGAATGGGGGAGCATAGGGAACACTGAAGCTTTCTTT
CASSEWGSIGNTEAFF
>-|-|TRBJ2-5|TRBV7-9
TGTGCCAGCAGCTCAGAAAGCGCCGGGGCCCAGTACTTC
CASSSESAGAQYF
>-|once|TRBJ1-2|TRBV29-1
TGCAGCGTTGCCCCCGCAGGGTATTATGGCTACACCTTC
CSVAPAGYYGYTF
>-|once|TRBJ1-3|TRBV27
TGTGCCAGCAGTTTATTTTTCTCGCCGGGCGGGTATGGAAACACCATATATTTT
CASSLFFSPGGYGNTIYF
>-|-|TRBJ2-7|TRBV2
TGTGCCAGCAGTGTGGATCAGGGGCGCTGGGAGCAGTACTTC
CASSVDQGRWEQYF
>-|-|TRBJ2-2|TRBV5-1
TGCGCCAGCCGGGACGAGAACACCGGGGAGCTGTTTTTT
CASRDENTGELFF
>-|few|TRBJ1-1|TRBV5-6
TGTGCCAGCAGCCCTAGGTGGTCCAGGTCCGGCCTGGGGGCTTTCTTT
CASSPRWSRSGLGAFF
>-|few|TRBJ1-1|TRBV30
TGTGCCTGGAGTGTTGTCCGGGGGGGGACTGAAGCTTTCTTT
CAWSVVRGGTEAFF
>-|few|TRBJ2-3|TRBV19
TGTGCCAGTACCCACCGGGGCTTCACCACAGATACGCAGTATTTT
CASTHRGFTTDTQYF
>-|-|TRBJ2-6|TRBV30
TGTGCCTGGAGTGTACCGGGGGCCAACGTCCTGACTTTC
CAWSVPGANVLTF
>-|-|TRBJ1-1|TRBV4-1
TGCGCCAGCAGCCAATTCTCAGGAGCGAACACTGAAGCTTTCTTT
CASSQFSGANTEAFF
>-|-|TRBJ1-5|TRBV19
TGTGCCAGTAGTATCAGGCGGCCCAATCAGCCCCAGCATTTT
CASSIRRPNQPQHF
>TRBD1|once|TRBJ2-7|TRBV2
TGTGCCAGCAGTGAAGGGGACAGCTCCTACGAGCAGTACTTC
CASSEGDSSYEQYF
>TRBD1|-|TRBJ1-5|TRBV5-1
TGCGCCAGCAAGGGGACGCCCGGGGAACAGGGGCTCATCGAGAGCAATCAGCCCCAGCATTTT
CASKGTPGEQGLIESNQPQHF
>TRBD2|few|TRBJ2-4|TRBV6-1
TGTGCCAGCACCCCGGGAGGTCTCAAAAACATTCAGTACTTC
CASTPGGLKNIQYF
>TRBD1|-|TRBJ2-7|TRBV7-9
TGTGCCAGCAGCTTAGACCCAGGACAGGGGGCCTACGAGCAGTACTTC
CASSLDPGQGAYEQYF
>TRBD1|-|TRBJ2-7|TRBV27
TGTGCCAGCAGTTTATCGATATTGGGGACAGGGGACTACGAGCAGTACTTC
CASSLSILGTGDYEQYF
>-|-|TRBJ1-5|TRBV6-1
TGTGCCAGCAGTGAAGCAGCAACCCGAGACATCGGGAAGCCCCAGCATTTT
CASSEAATRDIGKPQHF
>TRBD1|few|TRBJ1-2|TRBV28
TGTGCCAGCAGTTTGTGGACAGGGCCCTCTAACTATGGCTACACCTTC
CASSLWTGPSNYGYTF
>TRBD2|-|TRBJ2-5|TRBV5-8
TGTGCCAGCAGCTTGGCCCGAGGACTAGCGGAAGAGACCCAGTACTTC
CASSLARGLAEETQYF
>TRBD1|few|TRBJ1-1|TRBV6-1
TGTGCCAGCAGTGCCTTGGGGACAGGGGTCGAGGCTTTCTTT
CASSALGTGVEAFF
>TRBD1|-|TRBJ2-3|TRBV19
TGTGCCAGTAGCTCCGGGACAGCAAGGGATACGCAGTATTTT
CASSSGTARDTQYF
>-|-|TRBJ1-5|TRBV28
TGTGCCAGCCGCGGAGTGGCGATTAAGCCCCAGCATTTT
CASRGVAIKPQHF
>TRBD2|-|TRBJ2-7|TRBV6-1
TGTGCCAGCAGTGACTGGGGGGGCGAGCAGTACTTC
CASSDWGGEQYF
>-|-|TRBJ1-1|TRBV5-6
TGTGCCAGCAGCCCCGGGACTAGCGGTGCGGAAGCTTTCTTT
CASSPGTSGAEAFF
>TRBD1|-|TRBJ1-1|TRBV7-9
TGTGCCACCATATCGACAGGGGTCCTTGAAGCTTTCTTT
CATISTGVLEAFF
>TRBD1|few|TRBJ1-5|TRBV6-6
TGTGCCAGCGTGGAGGGGGCAGGCAATCAGCCCCAGCATTTT
CASVEGAGNQPQHF
>-|-|TRBJ2-6|TRBV28
TGTGCCAGCAGTTTTTACAGATACTCTGGGGCCAACGTCCTGACTTTC
CASSFYRYSGANVLTF
>TRBD2|-|TRBJ2-2|TRBV18
TGTGCCAGCTCTCTAGCGGGAGGGCTTTACACCGGGGAGCTGTTTTTT
CASSLAGGLYTGELFF
>-|-|TRBJ2-1|TRBV28
TGTGCCAGCAGTTTAGGAGCAGGGATAACCTACAATGAGCAGTTCTTC
CASSLGAGITYNEQFF
>-|-|TRBJ2-1|TRBV5-1
TGCGCCAGCAGCTTGGGGCTCAGCGTCCATGAGCAGTTCTTC
CASSLGLSVHEQFF
>-|-|TRBJ1-1|TRBV29-1
TGCAGCGTTACACAGGCACTGAACACTGAAGCTTTCTTT
CSVTQALNTEAFF
>-|-|TRBJ2-2|TRBV28
TGTGCCAGCAGTGAGGCGGCAGGGCGAAGGACCGGGGAGCTGTTTTTT
CASSEAAGRRTGELFF
>-|-|TRBJ1-1|TRBV27
TGTGCCAGCAGTTACAGATGGGACACTGAAGCTTTCTTT
CASSYRWDTEAFF
>-|-|TRBJ1-1|TRBV21-1
TGTGCCAGCAGCCTAGTGCGGGGGGCGACTGAAGCTTTCTTT
CASSLVRGATEAFF
>-|-|TRBJ2-7|TRBV7-9
TGTGCCAGCAGCTTAGAGGTAGGGACCTACGAGCAGTACTTC
CASSLEVGTYEQYF
>-|-|TRBJ1-1|TRBV6-1
TGTGCCGGAACCCGGATGGCGAACACTGAAGCTTTCTTT
CAGTRMANTEAFF
>TRBD1|-|TRBJ1-2|TRBV28
TGTGCCAGCAACGACAGGGTTGGCTACACCTTC
CASNDRVGYTF
>-|-|TRBJ2-2|TRBV7-3
TGTGCCAGCAGCCCCAAGACGGTCACCGGGGAGCTGTTTTTT
CASSPKTVTGELFF
>-|few|TRBJ1-1|TRBV7-6
TGTGCCAGCAGCCTCAAAAGGGTGGGAACTGAAGCTTTCTTT
CASSLKRVGTEAFF